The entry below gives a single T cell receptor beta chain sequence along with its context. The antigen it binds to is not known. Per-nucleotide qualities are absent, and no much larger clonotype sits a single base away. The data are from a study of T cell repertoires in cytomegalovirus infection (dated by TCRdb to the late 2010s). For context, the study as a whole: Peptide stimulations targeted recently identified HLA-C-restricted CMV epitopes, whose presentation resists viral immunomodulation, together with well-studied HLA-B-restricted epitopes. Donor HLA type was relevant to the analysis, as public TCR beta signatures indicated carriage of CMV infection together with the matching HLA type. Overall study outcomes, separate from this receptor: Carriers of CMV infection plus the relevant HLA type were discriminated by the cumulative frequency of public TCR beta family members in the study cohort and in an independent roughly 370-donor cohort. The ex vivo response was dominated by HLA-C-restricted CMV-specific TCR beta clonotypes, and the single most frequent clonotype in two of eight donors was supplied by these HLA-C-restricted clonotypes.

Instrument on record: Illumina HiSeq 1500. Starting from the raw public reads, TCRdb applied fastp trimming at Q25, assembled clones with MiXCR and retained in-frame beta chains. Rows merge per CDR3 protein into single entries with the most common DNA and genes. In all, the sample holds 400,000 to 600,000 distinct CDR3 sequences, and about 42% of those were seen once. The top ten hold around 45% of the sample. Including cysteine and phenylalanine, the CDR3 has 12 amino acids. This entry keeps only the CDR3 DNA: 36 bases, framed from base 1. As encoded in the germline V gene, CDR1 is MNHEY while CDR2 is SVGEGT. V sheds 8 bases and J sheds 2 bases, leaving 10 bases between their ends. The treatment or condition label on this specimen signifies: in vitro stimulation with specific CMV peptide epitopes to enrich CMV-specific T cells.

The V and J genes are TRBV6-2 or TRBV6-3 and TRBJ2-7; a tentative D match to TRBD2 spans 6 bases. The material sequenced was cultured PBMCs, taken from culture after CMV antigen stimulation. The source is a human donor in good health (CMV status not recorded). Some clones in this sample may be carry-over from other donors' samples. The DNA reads TGTGCCAGCGGGAGGATGACCTACGAGCAGTACTTC. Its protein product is CASGRMTYEQYF.